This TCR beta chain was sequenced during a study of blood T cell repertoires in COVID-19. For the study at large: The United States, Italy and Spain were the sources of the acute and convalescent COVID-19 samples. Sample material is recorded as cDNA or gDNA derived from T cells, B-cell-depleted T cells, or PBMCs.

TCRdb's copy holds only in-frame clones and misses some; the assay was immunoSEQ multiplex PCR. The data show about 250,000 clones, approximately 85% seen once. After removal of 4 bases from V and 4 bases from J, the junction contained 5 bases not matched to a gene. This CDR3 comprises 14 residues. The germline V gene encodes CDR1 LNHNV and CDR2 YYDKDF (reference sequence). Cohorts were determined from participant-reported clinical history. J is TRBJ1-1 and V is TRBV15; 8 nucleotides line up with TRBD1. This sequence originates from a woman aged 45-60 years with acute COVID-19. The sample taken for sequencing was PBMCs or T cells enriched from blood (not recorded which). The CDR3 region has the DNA TGTGCCACCAGCACAGGGGGCAGAAGCACTGAAGCTTTCTTT. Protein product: CATSTGGRSTEAFF.